The sequence of this TCR beta chain was determined in a study of human CD4 T cells and Enterobacteriaceae (dated by TCRdb to 2020 to 2021). Deep-level sequencing, with a detection sensitivity of one cell in 200,000, was applied to the ex vivo total memory CD4+ samples. The QIAamp DNA Micro Kit was used to extract genomic DNA from cell pellets, and spectrophotometry was used to check the DNA quantity and purity. Amplification of TCR Vbeta CDR3 regions was performed with the immunoSEQ multiplex PCR assay. The Illumina HiSeq platform was used to sequence the amplicons. The retrieved sequences were 87 nucleotides in length and included the CDR3 region. The paper's data handling went like this. A clonotype was defined as a unique productive TCR Vbeta nucleotide sequence, quantified by productive template frequency from ImmunoSEQ Analyzer V3.0. A threshold at the top 5th percentile of each frequency-ranked repertoire was used to define expanded clonotypes. Repertoire overlap was computed as Chao-Jaccard with the R package fossil and visualized by nonmetric multidimensional scaling with the R package MASS. In TCRdb, the immuneACCESS table is reduced to in-frame sequences with V and J assigned. These tables do not hold every clone; where another copy was compared, an unresolved V gene accounts for under half, and the others remain unexplained. V and J calls and clone size are those listed in that table; D and trimming were worked out from the DNA. In all, the sample holds about 25,000 clones, and approximately 78% of those were seen once. The ten largest clones represent about 0.96% of the sample.

On a FACSAria III, memory CD4+ T cells were FACS-sorted to over 98% purity, defined as all CD4+ cells except CD45RA+CCR7+CD95- naive cells. Blood from healthy donors was obtained from blood donation centers in Switzerland. Positive selection with CD4 and CD14 magnetic microbeads was used to enrich total CD4+ T cells and monocytes. Before sorting, CD8+, CD14+, CD16+, CD56+, CD19+ and CD25-bright cells were excluded. To assess in vivo expansion of bacteria-reactive clonotypes, total memory CD4+ T cells from a couple of blood donors were sequenced directly ex vivo. Ficoll-Paque Plus was used to isolate peripheral blood mononuclear cells from donor blood. The research as a whole found: Compared with specific clonotypes, broadly cross-reactive clonotypes seemed more expanded ex vivo, with about 55% of the 19 and about 65% of the roughly 30 falling in the top 5%. The reactivity of ex vivo clonotypes was inferred solely through the matching of nucleotide sequences to CFSE-low cultures from the same donors.

With regard to this clone: Its antigen has not been determined. No base-level quality is on record; no much larger clone is a single base apart.

The CDR3 numbers 14 residues from cysteine through phenylalanine. Just CDR3 DNA is preserved here, 42 bases in frame from base 1. CDR1 and CDR2 (SGHVS, FQNEAQ) derive from the germline V gene. V gives up 5 bases and J gives up 10 bases, and the segment between their germline ends measures 18 bases. The source material was memory CD4+ T cells from blood. In light of the paper, this sample's cell subset or site label describes: total memory CD4 T cells sorted directly ex vivo, unstimulated. Recombination joined TRBV7-8 with TRBJ1-5, with the D gene call left open. The sequence came from a human donor in good health. The bases are TGTGCCAGCAGCCAAGACACCGGCAGATCTCCCCAGCATTTT. It specifies CASSQDTGRSPQHF.